The clone carrying this TCR beta chain appeared a single time. The target antigen is unknown. The sample comes from a study of CD8+ T cells in alopecia areata. This CDR3 comprises 13 residues. Trimming left V 2 bases short and J 8 bases short, with 11 bases between. Germline assignment: CDR1 MGHRA and CDR2 YSYEKL. Overall study findings and caveats: Resident alphabeta T cells of normal skin are also sequenced in scalp samples. Mice showed TCR sharing more clearly than patients did, possibly owing to HLA. Persistence in scalp and blood during tofacitinib was observed for many expanded lesional clones.

In each case, RNA was isolated and then reverse transcribed into cDNA as the sequencing template. The data were produced by immunoSEQ multiplex PCR, yet TCRdb's version contains in-frame clones alone and is incomplete. The repertoire consists of 150,000 to 200,000 clones, with under 80% occurring once and the leading ten covering 1.3%. Regarding treatment: oral pan-JAK inhibitor, 5-10 mg twice daily. The researchers isolated CD4+ and CD8+ T cells from PBMCs by sorting. Specimen: CD4+ T cells sorted from blood, collected between weeks 49 and 50, from a patient treated with tofacitinib. The receptor was derived from a human donor with alopecia areata. This chain uses TRBV4-1 with TRBJ2-3; tentatively, D is TRBD1 or TRBD2 (5 bases each). Here the CDR3 DNA reads TGCGCCAGCAGCCAAACTGGGGGAGTTACGCAGTATTTT. The encoded protein is CASSQTGGVTQYF.